The present TCR beta chain was sequenced within a study of blood T cell repertoires in COVID-19. The germline gives CDR1 LNHNV, CDR2 YYDKDF (reference sequence). Trimming took 5 bases from V and 3 from J, leaving 19 bases between them. CDR3 size: 17 residues. Original processing notes: Estimated nucleated cell counts came from reference gene primer amplification. The assay was immunoSEQ multiplex PCR, and TCRdb's table has in-frame clones only and misses some. The V and J calls and clone size are taken from that table; D and trimming were inferred from the DNA. The data contain over 150,000 clones, 65% to 85% of them singletons.

V usage is TRBV15 and J usage is TRBJ2-2, with a weak D call TRBD1 (5 bases). This receptor was identified in a woman aged 40 to 50 with COVID-19, enrolled during active disease. Sequencing was performed on peripheral blood. The CDR3 region is CATSGSWTRGDTGELFF. The CDR3 DNA reads TGTGCCACCAGCGGCTCCTGGACAAGGGGTGACACCGGGGAGCTGTTTTTT.